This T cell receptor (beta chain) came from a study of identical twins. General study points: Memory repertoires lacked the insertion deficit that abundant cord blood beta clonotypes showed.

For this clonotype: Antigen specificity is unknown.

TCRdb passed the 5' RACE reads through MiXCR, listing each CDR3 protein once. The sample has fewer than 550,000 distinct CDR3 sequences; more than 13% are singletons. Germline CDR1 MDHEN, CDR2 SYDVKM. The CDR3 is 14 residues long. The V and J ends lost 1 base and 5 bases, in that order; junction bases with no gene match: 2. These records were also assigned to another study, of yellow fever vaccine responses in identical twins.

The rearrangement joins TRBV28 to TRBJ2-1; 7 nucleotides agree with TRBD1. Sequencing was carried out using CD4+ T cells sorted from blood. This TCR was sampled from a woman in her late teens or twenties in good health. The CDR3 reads CASSLYRGHNEQFF. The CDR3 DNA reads TGTGCCAGCAGTTTATACAGGGGACACAATGAGCAGTTCTTC. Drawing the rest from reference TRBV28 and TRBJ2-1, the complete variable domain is DVKVTQSSRYLVKRTGEKVFLECVQDMDHENMFWYRQDPGLGLRLIYFSYDVKMKEKGDIPEGYSVSREKKERFSLILESASTNQTSMYLCASSLYRGHNEQFFGPGTRLTVL.